This passage covers 18 T cell receptor beta chains from one sample sequenced in a study of T cells in Graves' hyperthyroidism and ophthalmopathy. RNA transcripts yielded amplified TCR beta CDR3 regions. A set of HTBI primers served as the primers for a first-round RT-PCR of the TCR CDR3. TCRdb reanalysed the multiplex PCR reads using MiXCR and keeps one entry per CDR3 protein. The table shows approximately 410,000 distinct CDR3 sequences, with approximately 14% occurring only once. Specimen: blood. Receptor source: a woman under 30 with Graves' hyperthyroidism.

This clonotype was found once. The chain couples TRBV19 to TRBJ2-1, with D unresolved. Trimming pared 0 bases from V and 8 bases from J, leaving 8 bases between. In germline, CDR1 is LNHDA, CDR2 SQIVND (reference sequence). The CDR3 is 13 residues long. CDR3: CASSIDTGYEQFF. The CDR3 DNA follows: TGTGCCAGTAGTATAGATACTGGGTATGAGCAGTTCTTC.

This clonotype showed up many times. This sequence joins TRBV27 and TRBJ2-7; D is ambiguous. The CDR3 covers 14 residues. V lost 2 bases and J lost 0, with 8 bases in between. The germline CDR1 and CDR2 sequences are MNHEY and SMNVEV (reference sequence). CDR3 in amino acids: CASSLVSYSYEQYF. CDR3 nucleotides: TGTGCCAGCAGTTTAGTTTCTTACTCCTACGAGCAGTACTTC.

This clonotype was detected only a few times. Being one base from a much bigger clone, this may be a read error. CDR3 residues: CASSFWRRGRGYSEAYEQYF. The CDR3 DNA sequence: TGTGCCAGCAGTTTTTGGCGGAGGGGCAGGGGCTACTCAGAAGCTTACGAGCAGTACTTC. The V and J genes are TRBV12-3 or TRBV12-4 and TRBJ2-7; the D call may be TRBD1 or TRBD2 (6 bases each). The germline V and J ends were trimmed by 3 bases and 4 bases, with 31 bases remaining between them. This CDR3 contains 20 residues.

This clonotype showed up many times. CDR3: CASSLGPGGNTIYF. The CDR3 DNA reads as TGTGCCAGCAGTTTAGGTCCGGGAGGAAACACCATATATTTT. The chain links TRBV12-3 or TRBV12-4 to TRBJ1-3; D unclear. This CDR3 region has 14 residues. Trimming took off 1 base at V and 4 bases at J, with 8 bases between the two ends.

The V and J genes are TRBV7-6 and TRBJ2-7; TRBD1 is a possible D gene (8 bases). Germline V CDR1 and CDR2: SGHVS, FNYEAQ. V was shortened by 1 base and J by 4 bases, with 20 bases between the two germline ends. The CDR3 covers 17 residues. CDR3 amino acids: CASSLGTGQGSGYEQYF. The CDR3 coding sequence is TGTGCCAGCAGCTTAGGGACAGGACAGGGTAGCGGGTACGAGCAGTACTTC.

Ten or more counts support this clonotype. The chain carries TRBV3-1 and TRBJ1-2; tentative D call: TRBD1 (6 bases). The V end was cut by 2 bases, the J end by 4 bases, with 11 bases between. CDR1 and CDR2 from the germline V gene are LGHDT and YNNKEL (reference sequence). This CDR3 spans 14 amino acids. In nucleotides, the CDR3 is TGTGCCAGCAGCCAATCCCAGGGGAGCTATGGCTACACCTTC. Encoded protein: CASSQSQGSYGYTF.

This clonotype was counted a few times. The rearrangement uses TRBV6-1 and TRBJ1-4; the match to TRBD1 covers 7 bases. Germline CDR1 reads MNHNS; CDR2 reads SASEGT. V dropped 5 bases and J dropped 5; count of bases not matched to a gene: 5. CDR3 length: 14 amino acids. The CDR3 DNA sequence: TGTGCCAGCAGTTCGGGACAGCAAAATGAAAAACTGTTTTTT. It codes for CASSSGQQNEKLFF.

The chain employs TRBV5-5 and TRBJ1-2; possible D gene TRBD1, 5 bases. There are 15 residues in the CDR3. Germline V gene data show CDR1 as SGHKS and CDR2 as YYEKEE (reference sequence). V dropped 0 bases and J dropped 0 bases, with 9 bases sitting between them. The CDR3 loop is CASSLVGQPNYGYTF. CDR3 sequence (DNA): TGTGCCAGCAGCTTGGTAGGACAACCTAACTATGGCTACACCTTC.

The chain employs TRBV13 and TRBJ2-5; D not resolved. This CDR3 has 14 amino acids. Germline assignment: CDR1 PRHDT and CDR2 FYEKMQ (reference sequence). V was trimmed by 1 base and J by 2 bases, leaving 8 bases between them. This CDR3 reads CASSLDAPQETQYF. The CDR3 bases are TGTGCCAGCAGCTTAGATGCCCCGCAAGAGACCCAGTACTTC.

This clonotype was picked up many times. The rearrangement links TRBV28 to TRBJ1-2; possibly TRBD1 for D (6 bases). This CDR3 has 12 residues. CDR1 MDHEN and CDR2 SYDVKM come from the germline V gene. Trimming pared 6 bases from V and 7 bases from J, leaving 12 bases between. As DNA, the CDR3 is TGTGCCAGCAGACGACAGGATCGTGGCTACACCTTC. Protein product: CASRRQDRGYTF.

Ten or more counts support this clonotype. The V gene is TRBV3-1, the J gene TRBJ2-1; perhaps TRBD2 as D (6 bases). Germline V CDR1 and CDR2: LGHDT, YNNKEL (reference sequence). Trimming removed 3 bases from V and 7 bases from J, with 13 bases in between. The CDR3 is 14 residues long. The CDR3 sequence is CASSHGGISNEQFF. The CDR3 bases are TGTGCCAGCAGCCACGGCGGGATATCAAATGAGCAGTTCTTC.

This clonotype was counted only a few times. The chain carries TRBV5-1 and TRBJ1-1, with D tentatively TRBD1 (6 bases). The CDR3 is 12 residues long. V was cut by 3 bases and J by 11 bases, with 14 bases left in between. Germline CDR1 is SGHRS and CDR2 is YFSETQ. CDR3 nucleotides: TGCGCCAGCAGCTCGTCACAGGGTTTCGCTTTCTTT. Its protein is CASSSSQGFAFF.

Ten or more counts support this clonotype. This rearrangement joins TRBV20-1 to TRBJ1-5, with D possibly being TRBD1 (5 bases). Per the germline V gene, CDR1 is DFQATT and CDR2 is SNEGSKA (reference sequence). The V end was cut by 7 bases, the J end by 3 bases, with 19 bases between. The CDR3 is 15 residues long. DNA of the CDR3: TGCAGTGTGCCGCGCGGGGGTGCGACCAATCAGCCCCAGCATTTT. This translates into CSVPRGGATNQPQHF.

This clonotype was recorded only once. It may be a read error: a sequence one base away is much more abundant. The chain links TRBV6-5 to TRBJ2-7, with D tentatively TRBD1 (6 bases). The end of the DNA fits TRBJ2-1 better, so the J call may be wrong. The CDR3 sequence is 13 residues long. CDR1 and CDR2 from the germline V gene are MNHEY and SVGAGI. CDR3 residues: CASSLWGPYEQFF. CDR3 DNA: TGTGCCAGCAGTTTGTGGGGGCCCTACGAGCAGTTCTTC.

The CDR3 loop reads CSALPGLAGRSYNEQFF. The CDR3 nucleotides read TGCAGTGCTTTACCGGGACTAGCGGGTCGCTCCTACAATGAGCAGTTCTTC. This chain joins TRBV20-1 and TRBJ2-1, with 12 bases lining up with TRBD2. Germline V gene sequence: CDR1 DFQATT, CDR2 SNEGSKA (reference sequence). J lost 0 bases, V lost 5 bases, and 8 bases had no gene match. The CDR3 length is 17 residues.

This clonotype was detected many times. This chain uses TRBV6-1 with TRBJ1-1, with TRBD1 identical over 8 bases. V gave up 7 bases and J gave up 0 bases; unmatched junction bases: 4. The germline gives CDR1 MNHNS, CDR2 SASEGT. This CDR3 region has 14 residues. The CDR3 bases are TGTGCCAGCACCGACAGGGGAATGAACACTGAAGCTTTCTTT. This translates into CASTDRGMNTEAFF.

This clonotype was seen repeatedly, ten times or more. The chain has TRBV18 and TRBJ2-5, with D uncertain. The germline V gene encodes CDR1 KGHSH and CDR2 LQKENI. V lost 5 bases to trimming and J lost 1 base, with 8 bases between them. This CDR3 region has 13 residues. The CDR3 reads CASSARPQETQYF. DNA for the CDR3: TGTGCCAGCTCAGCAAGACCCCAAGAGACCCAGTACTTC. The full variable domain, completed using reference TRBV18 and TRBJ2-5, is NAGVMQNPRHLVRRRGQEARLRCSPMKGHSHVYWYRQLPEEGLKFMVYLQKENIIDESGMPKERFSAEFPKEGPSILRIQQVVRGDSAAYFCASSARPQETQYFGPGTRLLVL.

The chain couples TRBV27 to TRBJ2-3, with 13 bases that match TRBD2. J was trimmed by 5 bases and V by 4 bases; bases with no gene match: 6. CDR1 and CDR2 (germline): MNHEY, SMNVEV (reference sequence). This CDR3 has 16 residues. The CDR3 here is CASSWRLAGGKDTQYF. The CDR3 nucleotides are TGTGCCAGCAGTTGGCGACTAGCGGGAGGTAAAGATACGCAGTATTTT.